The next 27 T cell receptor beta chains were all read from a single sample in a study of CXCR3-negative and CXCR3-positive naive CD8 T cells. 5' RACE with UMI labels generated the TRB cDNA libraries. TCRdb re-called the 5' RACE reads; every CDR3 protein appears as one record, without DNA. This sample's table reports approximately 60,000 distinct CDR3 sequences. What was sequenced was memory CD8+ T cells from blood. These receptors all stem from a human donor in good health. Some clones in this sample may be carry-over from other donors' samples.

The chain employs TRBV11-3 and TRBJ2-2; the TRBD1 assignment by TCRdb is unverifiable without DNA. Per the germline V gene, CDR1 is SGHNT and CDR2 is YENEEA. The CDR3 sequence is 15 residues long. The CDR3 sequence: CASSSREGNTGELFF.

The CDR3 loop is CASSQGTSGRVNTGELFF. The gene calls are TRBV3-1 and TRBJ2-2; TCRdb's D call, TRBD2, is unchecked because there is no DNA. Germline V lookup: CDR1 LGHDT, CDR2 YNNKEL (reference sequence). The CDR3 has 18 residues.

CDR3 sequence: CASSLKAPGTAAYEQYF. This chain joins TRBV7-9 and TRBJ2-7; the D call of TRBD1 rests on TCRdb alone, since no DNA is present to check it. Per the germline V gene, CDR1 is SEHNR and CDR2 is FQNEAQ (reference sequence). The CDR3 loop spans 17 amino acids.

The chain carries TRBV12-3 or TRBV12-4 and TRBJ2-7; the D call of TRBD2 rests on TCRdb alone, since no DNA is present to check it. This CDR3 spans 14 amino acids. CDR3 sequence reads: CASRPTSGTYEQYF.

The chain's CDR3 is CASSFGLAGGLSSYNEQFF. The rearrangement uses TRBV6-2 or TRBV6-3 and TRBJ2-1; TCRdb calls TRBD2, which cannot be checked without DNA. The CDR3 covers 19 residues. CDR1 and CDR2 from the germline V gene are MNHEY and SVGEGT.

The J gene is TRBJ2-3, the V gene TRBV4-2; the TCRdb D gene call, TRBD2, has no DNA to confirm it. This CDR3 has 19 amino acids. Germline V lookup: CDR1 LGHNA, CDR2 YNFKEQ. The CDR3: CASSQDRVPGGGATDTQYF.

V is TRBV18 and J is TRBJ1-3. Germline V gene data show CDR1 as KGHSH and CDR2 as LQKENI. The CDR3 extends over 14 amino acids. CDR3 in amino acids: CASSPQGSGNTIYF. Filled out from reference TRBV18 and TRBJ1-3, the complete variable domain reads NAGVMQNPRHLVRRRGQEARLRCSPMKGHSHVYWYRQLPEEGLKFMVYLQKENIIDESGMPKERFSAEFPKEGPSILRIQQVVRGDSAAYFCASSPQGSGNTIYFGEGSWLTVV.

The chain carries TRBV7-6 and TRBJ2-7; TCRdb calls TRBD2, which cannot be checked without DNA. Germline V gives CDR1 SGHVS, CDR2 FNYEAQ. There are 14 residues in the CDR3. The CDR3 is CASRSGLAIDEQYF.

This rearrangement joins TRBV29-1 to TRBJ2-7. The CDR3 consists of 12 residues. Germline values: CDR1 SQVTM, CDR2 ANQGSEA. This CDR3 reads CSVEDIGYEQYF.

The V and J genes are TRBV29-1 and TRBJ2-7. Germline values: CDR1 SQVTM, CDR2 ANQGSEA. This CDR3 has 11 amino acids. CDR3 region: CSVEGSPEQYF.

This chain links TRBV7-9 with TRBJ2-7. The CDR3 has 15 amino acids. Germline V gives CDR1 SEHNR, CDR2 FQNEAQ (reference sequence). This CDR3 reads CASSLGLATPYEQYF.

The genes are TRBV29-1 and TRBJ2-1. Germline values: CDR1 SQVTM, CDR2 ANQGSEA. This CDR3 spans 11 amino acids. The CDR3 protein is CSVDLYSEQFF.

The V gene is TRBV20-1, the J gene TRBJ2-5; lacking DNA, the TRBD1 call made by TCRdb goes unchecked. Per germline, CDR1 DFQATT and CDR2 SNEGSKA (reference sequence). The CDR3 spans 14 residues. The CDR3 protein is CSARASDPGETQYF.

The rearrangement joins TRBV28 to TRBJ1-2; TCRdb proposes TRBD1, but this gene call is untestable without DNA. There are 14 residues in the CDR3. Germline lookup yields CDR1 MDHEN and CDR2 SYDVKM. CDR3 in amino acids: CASSSRDFRGGYTF.

The rearrangement uses TRBV5-1 and TRBJ2-7. Germline V gives CDR1 SGHRS, CDR2 YFSETQ. The CDR3 extends over 14 amino acids. The CDR3 spells CASSFSLDSYEQYF.

The J gene is TRBJ2-2, the V gene TRBV29-1; TCRdb's D call, TRBD1, is unchecked because there is no DNA. The CDR3 is 14 amino acids. The germline CDR1 and CDR2 sequences are SQVTM and ANQGSEA. The CDR3 loop reads CSVESRGTTGELFF.

This rearrangement joins TRBV28 to TRBJ2-1; TCRdb outputs TRBD1, but without DNA this stays unchecked. Germline V lookup: CDR1 MDHEN, CDR2 SYDVKM. The CDR3 runs 14 residues. The CDR3 reads CATAGRGTTKEQFF.

V usage is TRBV7-9 and J usage is TRBJ1-2; TCRdb picks TRBD1, but there is no DNA to check that call. Germline V gene data show CDR1 as SEHNR and CDR2 as FQNEAQ (reference sequence). The CDR3 is 15 amino acids. CDR3 residues: CASSYGGTGTEGYTF.

The CDR3 loop is CSIPPGAPYNEQFF. The chain carries TRBV29-1 and TRBJ2-1. CDR3 length: 14 residues. Germline V gives CDR1 SQVTM, CDR2 ANQGSEA.

The chain uses TRBV13 and TRBJ2-7; TCRdb selects TRBD2, and the lack of DNA leaves this call unchecked. The CDR3 is 15 residues long. CDR1 and CDR2 (germline): PRHDT, FYEKMQ (reference sequence). This CDR3 reads CASSPGLAGLYEQYF. The whole variable domain, filled in from reference TRBV13 and TRBJ2-7, reads AAGVIQSPRHLIKEKRETATLKCYPIPRHDTVYWYQQGPGQDPQFLISFYEKMQSDKGSIPDRFSAQQFSDYHSELNMSSLELGDSALYFCASSPGLAGLYEQYFGPGTRLTVT.

The V call is TRBV7-9, the J call TRBJ2-5. The germline gives CDR1 SEHNR, CDR2 FQNEAQ (reference sequence). This CDR3 is built from 14 residues. This CDR3 is CASSLPATEETQYF.

The chain employs TRBV3-1 and TRBJ1-1; TCRdb designates TRBD1, a call that cannot be tested without DNA. This CDR3 contains 22 residues. Germline V gene data show CDR1 as LGHDT and CDR2 as YNNKEL (reference sequence). The CDR3 reads CASSQKLFMPGQVPQRNTEAFF.

The rearrangement uses TRBV20-1 and TRBJ2-2; with no DNA, the TCRdb D assignment of TRBD1 cannot be verified. This CDR3 is 18 amino acids long. The V gene's germline CDR1 is DFQATT and CDR2 SNEGSKA (reference sequence). CDR3 protein: CSAWDRGASFANTGELFF.

The chain joins TRBV7-6 to TRBJ2-3. The germline V gene has CDR1 SGHVS and CDR2 FNYEAQ. This CDR3 is 13 amino acids long. The chain's CDR3 is CASSQQSTDTQYF.

V gene TRBV4-3 combines with J gene TRBJ2-7. The CDR3 runs to 13 residues. Germline values: CDR1 LGHNA, CDR2 YSLEER. This chain's CDR3 is CASSQEVTYEQYF.

The rearrangement uses TRBV20-1 and TRBJ1-5. Germline V gives CDR1 DFQATT, CDR2 SNEGSKA (reference sequence). The CDR3 has 15 residues. CDR3: CSARVPDSGGWAQHF.

The chain is built from TRBV4-3 and TRBJ1-2. The CDR3 length is 17 residues. CDR1 LGHNA and CDR2 YSLEER come from the germline V gene. CDR3 sequence: CASSQAVIPTGPYGYTF.